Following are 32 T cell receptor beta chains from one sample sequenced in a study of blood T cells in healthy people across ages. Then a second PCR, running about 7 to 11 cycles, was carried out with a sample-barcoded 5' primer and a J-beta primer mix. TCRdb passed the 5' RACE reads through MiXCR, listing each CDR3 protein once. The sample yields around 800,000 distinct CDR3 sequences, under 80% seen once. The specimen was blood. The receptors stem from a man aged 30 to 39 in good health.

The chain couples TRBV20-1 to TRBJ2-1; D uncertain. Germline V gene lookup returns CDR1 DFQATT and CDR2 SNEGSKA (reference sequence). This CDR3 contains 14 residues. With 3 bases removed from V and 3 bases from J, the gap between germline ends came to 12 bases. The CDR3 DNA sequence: TGCAGTGCTAGTGCTCTACCGAGCTACAATGAGCAGTTCTTC. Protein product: CSASALPSYNEQFF.

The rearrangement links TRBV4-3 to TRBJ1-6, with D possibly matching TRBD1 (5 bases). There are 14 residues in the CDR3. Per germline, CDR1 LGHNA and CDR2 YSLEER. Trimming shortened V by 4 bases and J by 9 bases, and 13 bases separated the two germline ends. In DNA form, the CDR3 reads TGCGCCAGCAGCCGGGGCAGGGAGATTTCACCCCTCCACTTT. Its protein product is CASSRGREISPLHF.

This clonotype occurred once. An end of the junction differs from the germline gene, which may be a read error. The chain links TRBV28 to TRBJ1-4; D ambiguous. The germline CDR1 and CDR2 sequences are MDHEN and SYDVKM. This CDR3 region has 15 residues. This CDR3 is CASSSPAAGNEKLFF. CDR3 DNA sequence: TGCGCCAGCAGTTCCCCGGCTGCCGGTAATGAAAAACTGTTTTTT.

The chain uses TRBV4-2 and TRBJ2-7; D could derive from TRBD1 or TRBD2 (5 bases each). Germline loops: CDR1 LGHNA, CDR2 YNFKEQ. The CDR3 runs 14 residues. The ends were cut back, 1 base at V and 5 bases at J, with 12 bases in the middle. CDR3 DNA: TGTGCCAGCAGCCAAGCTTCCAGGGACCACGAGCAGTACTTC. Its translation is CASSQASRDHEQYF.

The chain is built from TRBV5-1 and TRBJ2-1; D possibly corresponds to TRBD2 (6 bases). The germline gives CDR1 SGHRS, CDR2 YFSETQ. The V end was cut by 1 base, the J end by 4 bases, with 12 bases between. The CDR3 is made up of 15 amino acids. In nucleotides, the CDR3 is TGCGCCAGCAGCTTGCAAGGGACTGATTACAATGAGCAGTTCTTC. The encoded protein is CASSLQGTDYNEQFF.

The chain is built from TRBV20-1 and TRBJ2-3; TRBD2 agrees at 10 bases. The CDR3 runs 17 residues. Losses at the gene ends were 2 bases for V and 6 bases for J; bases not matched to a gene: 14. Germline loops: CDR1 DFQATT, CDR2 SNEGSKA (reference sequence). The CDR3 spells CSARRARAGGRGDTQYF. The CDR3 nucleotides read TGCAGTGCTAGAAGGGCTCGAGCGGGGGGGCGAGGGGATACGCAGTATTTT.

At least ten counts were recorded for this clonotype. CDR3 protein: CASSVPSGDNEQFF. DNA of the CDR3: TGTGCCAGCAGCGTACCTAGCGGGGACAATGAGCAGTTCTTC. This chain connects TRBV9 to TRBJ2-1, with 9 positions matching TRBD2. Germline assignment: CDR1 SGDLS and CDR2 YYNGEE. CDR3 length: 14 amino acids. Germline trimming cut 1 base from V and 5 bases from J; bases unmatched to any gene: 1. Drawing the rest from reference TRBV9 and TRBJ2-1, the complete variable domain is DSGVTQTPKHLITATGQRVTLRCSPRSGDLSVYWYQQSLDQGLQFLIQYYNGEERAKGNILERFSAQQFPDLHSELNLSSLELGDSALYFCASSVPSGDNEQFFGPGTRLTVL.

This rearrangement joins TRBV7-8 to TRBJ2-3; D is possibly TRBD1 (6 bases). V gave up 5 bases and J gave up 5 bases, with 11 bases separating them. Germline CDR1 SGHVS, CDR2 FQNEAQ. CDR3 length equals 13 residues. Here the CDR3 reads CASSPRGIDTQYF. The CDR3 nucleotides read TGTGCCAGCAGCCCAAGGGGGATAGATACGCAGTATTTT. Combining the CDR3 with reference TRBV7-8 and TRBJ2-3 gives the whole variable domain GAGVSQSPRYKVAKRGQDVALRCDPISGHVSLFWYQQALGQGPEFLTYFQNEAQLDKSGLPSDRFFAERPEGSVSTLKIQRTQQEDSAVYLCASSPRGIDTQYFGPGTRLTVL.

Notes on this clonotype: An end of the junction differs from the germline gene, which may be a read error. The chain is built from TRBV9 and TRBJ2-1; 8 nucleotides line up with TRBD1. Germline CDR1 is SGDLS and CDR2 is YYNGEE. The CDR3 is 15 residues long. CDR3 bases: TGTGCCGGCAGCAGCCAGGGGGCCCGAATCGATGAGCAGTTCTTC. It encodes CAGSSQGARIDEQFF.

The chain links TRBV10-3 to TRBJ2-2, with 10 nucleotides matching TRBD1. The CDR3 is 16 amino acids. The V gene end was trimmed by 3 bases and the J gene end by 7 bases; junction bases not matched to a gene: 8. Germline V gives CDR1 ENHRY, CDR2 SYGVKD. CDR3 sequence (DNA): TGTGCCATCAGTGACTTGGGACAGGGGAATGACGGGGAGCTGTTTTTT. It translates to CAISDLGQGNDGELFF.

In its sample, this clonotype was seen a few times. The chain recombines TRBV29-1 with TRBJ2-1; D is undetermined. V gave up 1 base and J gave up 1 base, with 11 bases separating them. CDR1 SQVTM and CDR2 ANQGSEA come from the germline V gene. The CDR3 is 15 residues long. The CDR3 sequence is CSVEGARTSYNEQFF. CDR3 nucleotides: TGCAGCGTTGAAGGGGCGCGGACGTCCTACAATGAGCAGTTCTTC.

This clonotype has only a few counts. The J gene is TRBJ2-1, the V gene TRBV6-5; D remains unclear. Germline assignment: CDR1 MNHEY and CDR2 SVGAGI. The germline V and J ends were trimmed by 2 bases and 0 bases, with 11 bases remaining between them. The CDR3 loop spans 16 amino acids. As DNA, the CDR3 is TGTGCCAGCAGTTACAATGGGCAGAGCTCCTACAATGAGCAGTTCTTC. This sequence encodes CASSYNGQSSYNEQFF.

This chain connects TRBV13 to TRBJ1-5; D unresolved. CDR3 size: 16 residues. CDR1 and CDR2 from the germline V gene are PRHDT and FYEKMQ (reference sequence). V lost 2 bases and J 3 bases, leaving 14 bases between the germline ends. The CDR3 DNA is TGTGCCAGCAGCTTATCAGGAGGGCGGAACAATCAGCCCCAGCATTTT. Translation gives CASSLSGGRNNQPQHF.

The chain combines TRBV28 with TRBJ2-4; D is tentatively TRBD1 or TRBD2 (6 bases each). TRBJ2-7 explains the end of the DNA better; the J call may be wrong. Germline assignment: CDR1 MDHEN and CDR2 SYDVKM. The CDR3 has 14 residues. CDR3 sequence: CASRRTGATYEQYF. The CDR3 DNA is TGTGCCAGCAGGCGGACGGGGGCCACCTACGAGCAGTACTTC.

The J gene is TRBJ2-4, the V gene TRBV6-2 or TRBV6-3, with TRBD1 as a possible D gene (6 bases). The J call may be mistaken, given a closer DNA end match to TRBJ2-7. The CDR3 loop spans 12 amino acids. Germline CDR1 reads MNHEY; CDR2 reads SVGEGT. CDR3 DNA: TGTGCCAGCGGGGACACCTCCTACGAGCAGTACTTC. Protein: CASGDTSYEQYF.

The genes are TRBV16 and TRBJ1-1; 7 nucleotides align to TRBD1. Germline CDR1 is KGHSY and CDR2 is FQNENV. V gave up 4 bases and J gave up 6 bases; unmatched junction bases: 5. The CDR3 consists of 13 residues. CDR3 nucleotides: TGTGCCAGCAGCCGACAGGGTTCCGCTGAAGCTTTCTTT. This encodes CASSRQGSAEAFF.

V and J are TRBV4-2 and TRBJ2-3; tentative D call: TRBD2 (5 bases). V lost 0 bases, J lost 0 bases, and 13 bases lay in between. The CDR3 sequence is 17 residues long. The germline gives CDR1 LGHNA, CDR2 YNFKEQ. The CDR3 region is CASSQEGLALSTDTQYF. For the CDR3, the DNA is TGTGCCAGCAGCCAAGAGGGTCTAGCCCTTAGCACAGATACGCAGTATTTT.

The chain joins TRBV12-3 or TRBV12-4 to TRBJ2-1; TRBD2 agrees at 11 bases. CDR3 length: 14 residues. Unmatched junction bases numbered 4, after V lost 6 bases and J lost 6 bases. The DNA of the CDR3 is TGTGCCAGCAGACTAGCGGGGGCCATCAATGAGCAGTTCTTC. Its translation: CASRLAGAINEQFF.

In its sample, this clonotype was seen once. CDR3 DNA: TGTGCCAGCAGCTTTCGGGGGGCGGGGTACAATGAGCAGTTCTTC. This translates into CASSFRGAGYNEQFF. The chain is built from TRBV5-8 and TRBJ2-1; D is perhaps TRBD2 (7 bases). V lost 2 bases to trimming and J lost 4 bases, with 13 bases between them. CDR3 size: 15 residues. Germline loops: CDR1 SGHTS, CDR2 YDEGEE.

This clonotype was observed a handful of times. CDR3 protein: CATSREVTSYEQYF. DNA of the CDR3: TGTGCCACCAGCAGAGAGGTAACGTCCTACGAGCAGTACTTC. The chain has TRBV15 and TRBJ2-7; D remains unclear. The V end lost 0 bases, the J end lost 1 base, and 7 bases lay between the germline ends. The CDR3 spans 14 residues. Germline loops: CDR1 LNHNV, CDR2 YYDKDF (reference sequence).

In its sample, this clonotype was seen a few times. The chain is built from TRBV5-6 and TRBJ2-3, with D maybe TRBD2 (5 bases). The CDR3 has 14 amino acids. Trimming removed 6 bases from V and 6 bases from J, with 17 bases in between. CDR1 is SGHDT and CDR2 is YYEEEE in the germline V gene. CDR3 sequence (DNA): TGTGCCAGCACCCACTATGAGGGCGAGGATACGCAGTATTTT. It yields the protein CASTHYEGEDTQYF.

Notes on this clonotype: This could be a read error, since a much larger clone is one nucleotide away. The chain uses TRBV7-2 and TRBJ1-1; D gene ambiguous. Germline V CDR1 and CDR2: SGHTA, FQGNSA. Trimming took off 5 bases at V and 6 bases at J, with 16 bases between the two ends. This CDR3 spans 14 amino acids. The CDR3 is CASSRSGINSEAFF. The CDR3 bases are TGTGCCAGCAGCCGCTCGGGGATTAACTCTGAAGCTTTCTTT.

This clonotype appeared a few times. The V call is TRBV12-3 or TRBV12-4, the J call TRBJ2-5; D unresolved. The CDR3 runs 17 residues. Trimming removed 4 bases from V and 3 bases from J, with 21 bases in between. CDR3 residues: CASSYYRAVDLKETQYF. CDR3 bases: TGTGCCAGCAGTTACTACCGGGCCGTCGACTTGAAAGAGACCCAGTACTTC.

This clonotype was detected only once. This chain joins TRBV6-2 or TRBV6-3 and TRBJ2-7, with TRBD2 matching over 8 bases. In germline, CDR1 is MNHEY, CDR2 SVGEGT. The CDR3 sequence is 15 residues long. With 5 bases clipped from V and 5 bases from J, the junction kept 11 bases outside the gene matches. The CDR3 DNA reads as TGTGCCAGCAGTCGCCGAGTAGCGGGGTTGAACGAGCAGTACTTC. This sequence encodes CASSRRVAGLNEQYF.

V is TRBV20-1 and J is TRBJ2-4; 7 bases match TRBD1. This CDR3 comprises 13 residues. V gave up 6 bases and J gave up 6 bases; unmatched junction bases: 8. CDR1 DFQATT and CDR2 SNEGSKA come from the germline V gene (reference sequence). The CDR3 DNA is TGCAGTGCCAGGACAGGTTACTTAAACATTCAGTACTTC. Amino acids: CSARTGYLNIQYF.

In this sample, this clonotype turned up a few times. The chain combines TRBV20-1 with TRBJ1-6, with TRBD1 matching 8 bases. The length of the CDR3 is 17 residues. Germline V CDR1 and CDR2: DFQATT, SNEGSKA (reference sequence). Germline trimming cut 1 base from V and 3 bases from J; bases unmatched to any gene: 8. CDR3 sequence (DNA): TGCAGTGCTAGAGCCCGAGACAGGGGAATCTATAATTCACCCCTCCACTTT. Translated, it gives CSARARDRGIYNSPLHF.

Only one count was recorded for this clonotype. The CDR3 DNA reads as TGTGCCAGCAGCCGTGGACAGGGGGCGTTATGGGGGGCCAACGTCCTGACTTTC. Translating gives CASSRGQGALWGANVLTF. V gene TRBV6-2 or TRBV6-3 combines with J gene TRBJ2-6; TRBD1 agrees at 11 bases. This CDR3 has 18 residues. CDR1 and CDR2 (germline): MNHEY, SVGEGT. Trimming took 6 bases from V and 4 from J; bases not matched to a gene: 11.

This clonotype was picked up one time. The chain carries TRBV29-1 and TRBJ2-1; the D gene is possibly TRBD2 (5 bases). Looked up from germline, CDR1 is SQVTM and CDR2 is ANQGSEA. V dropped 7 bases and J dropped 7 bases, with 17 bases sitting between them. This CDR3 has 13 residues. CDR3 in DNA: TGCAGCGGCGAGCGAGGGCTGGTAAATGAGCAGTTCTTC. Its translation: CSGERGLVNEQFF.

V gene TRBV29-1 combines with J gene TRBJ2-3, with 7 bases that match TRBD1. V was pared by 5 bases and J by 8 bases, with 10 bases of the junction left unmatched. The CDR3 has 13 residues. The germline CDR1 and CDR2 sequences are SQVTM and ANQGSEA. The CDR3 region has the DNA TGCAGCGTTCTACTACAGGGGAAGGGTACGCAGTATTTT. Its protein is CSVLLQGKGTQYF.

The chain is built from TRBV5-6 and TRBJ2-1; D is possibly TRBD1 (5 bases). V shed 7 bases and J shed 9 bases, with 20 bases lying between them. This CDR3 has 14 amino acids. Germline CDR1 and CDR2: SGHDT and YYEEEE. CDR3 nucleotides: TGTGCCAGCGGCCGGCCAGGGTTAGGCGTTGAGCAGTTCTTC. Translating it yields CASGRPGLGVEQFF.

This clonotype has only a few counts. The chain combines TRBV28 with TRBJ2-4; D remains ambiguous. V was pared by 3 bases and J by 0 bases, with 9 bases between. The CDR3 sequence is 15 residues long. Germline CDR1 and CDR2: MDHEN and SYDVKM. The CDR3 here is CASSFVELAKNIQYF. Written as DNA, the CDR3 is TGTGCCAGCAGTTTCGTAGAGCTAGCCAAAAACATTCAGTACTTC.

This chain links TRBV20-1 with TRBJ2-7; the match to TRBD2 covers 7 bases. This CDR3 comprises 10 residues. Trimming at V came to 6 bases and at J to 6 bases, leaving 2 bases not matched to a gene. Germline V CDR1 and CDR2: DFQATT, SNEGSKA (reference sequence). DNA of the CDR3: TGCAGTGCGGGAGGGTCCGAGCAGTACTTC. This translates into CSAGGSEQYF.